The next 18 T cell receptor beta chains were all read from a single sample in a study of blood T cell repertoires in COVID-19. Clones were read by immunoSEQ multiplex PCR, and TCRdb kept only the in-frame ones, dropping some. The data show approximately 150,000 clones, approximately 80% seen once. Material for sequencing was PBMCs or T cells enriched from blood (not recorded which). The receptors here all came from a man aged 70-80 years who had been exposed to COVID-19.

The chain is built from TRBV6-1 and TRBJ2-1, with 9 nucleotides matching TRBD2. V was clipped by 2 bases and J by 4 bases; unmatched bases: 6. Germline lookup yields CDR1 MNHNS and CDR2 SASEGT. The CDR3 loop spans 16 amino acids. CDR3 nucleotides: TGTGCCAGCAGTGAACTAGCGGGGAACGCTTACAATGAGCAGTTCTTC. It encodes CASSELAGNAYNEQFF.

This chain links TRBV9 with TRBJ1-1, with D maybe TRBD1 (5 bases). Deletions cut 4 bases from V and 1 base from J, with 11 bases between. Germline V lookup: CDR1 SGDLS, CDR2 YYNGEE. The CDR3 spans 14 residues. Written as DNA, the CDR3 is TGTGCCAGCAGCCAGGGCAGGCGGAACACTGAAGCTTTCTTT. This codes for CASSQGRRNTEAFF.

The rearrangement uses TRBV7-2 and TRBJ2-1; D may be TRBD1 (7 bases). Germline V gene data show CDR1 as SGHTA and CDR2 as FQGNSA. CDR3 size: 14 residues. V was clipped by 7 bases and J by 1 base, with 11 bases between them. This CDR3 is CASKSGGSYNEQFF. DNA for the CDR3: TGTGCCAGCAAATCAGGGGGGTCCTACAATGAGCAGTTCTTC. The full variable domain, rest sourced from reference TRBV7-2 and TRBJ2-1, is GAGVSQSPSNKVTEKGKDVELRCDPISGHTALYWYRQSLGQGLEFLIYFQGNSAPDKSGLPSDRFSAERTGGSVSTLTIQRTQQEDSAVYLCASKSGGSYNEQFFGPGTRLTVL.

The chain uses TRBV29-1 and TRBJ1-2, with D maybe TRBD1 (6 bases). From germline, CDR1 is SQVTM and CDR2 ANQGSEA. V lost 2 bases, J lost 5 bases, and 12 bases lay in between. This CDR3 has 13 residues. CDR3 region: CSVETGIRYGYTF. The CDR3 DNA is TGCAGCGTTGAAACAGGGATTAGGTATGGCTACACCTTC. Using reference TRBV29-1 and TRBJ1-2 for the parts outside the CDR3, the full variable domain is SAVISQKPSRDICQRGTSLTIQCQVDSQVTMMFWYRQQPGQSLTLIATANQGSEATYESGFVIDKFPISRPNLTFSTLTVSNMSPEDSSIYLCSVETGIRYGYTFGSGTRLTVV.

This clone was detected only once. This chain connects TRBV18 to TRBJ2-5; the D gene is possibly TRBD2 (6 bases). V lost 2 bases to trimming and J lost 5 bases, with 12 bases between them. CDR3 length: 14 residues. Germline CDR1 KGHSH, CDR2 LQKENI. This CDR3 is CASSPVTGEETQYF. CDR3 bases: TGTGCCAGCTCACCAGTCACGGGAGAGGAGACCCAGTACTTC.

The J gene is TRBJ1-1, the V gene TRBV4-2; no clear D. Per germline, CDR1 LGHNA and CDR2 YNFKEQ. Trimming pared 0 bases from V and 1 base from J, leaving 12 bases between. The CDR3 is made up of 16 amino acids. The CDR3 DNA reads as TGTGCCAGCAGCCAAGAGGTGGGGAGAGCGAACACTGAAGCTTTCTTT. Its protein is CASSQEVGRANTEAFF.

The J gene is TRBJ1-5, the V gene TRBV2; no reliable D call. The CDR3 consists of 13 residues. Germline V gene sequence: CDR1 SNHLY, CDR2 FYNNEI. Trimming removed 7 bases from V and 9 bases from J, with 16 bases in between. CDR3 nucleotide sequence: TGTGCCAGCACCACTTCGAGTAACGGGCCCCAGCATTTT. Protein product: CASTTSSNGPQHF.

The chain uses TRBV18 and TRBJ1-3; 7 positions agree with TRBD1. The CDR3 covers 15 residues. Germline-derived CDR1 and CDR2 are KGHSH and LQKENI. V dropped 3 bases and J dropped 0; count of bases not matched to a gene: 2. DNA of the CDR3: TGTGCCAGCTCACCGACAGGGACCTCTGGAAACACCATATATTTT. Translating gives CASSPTGTSGNTIYF.

The chain's CDR3 is CASSPARGRNTIYF. Here the CDR3 DNA reads TGTGCCAGCAGCCCCGCCAGGGGGCGGAACACCATATATTTT. J is TRBJ1-3 and V is TRBV6-5; 8 bases are a match to TRBD1. The ends lost 6 bases at V and 7 bases at J; junction bases unmatched: 8. The germline gives CDR1 MNHEY, CDR2 SVGAGI. The CDR3 sequence is 14 residues long.

This sequence joins TRBV19 and TRBJ2-7; D uncertain. The CDR3 is 15 residues long. V was clipped by 3 bases and J by 2 bases, with 14 bases between them. Germline values: CDR1 LNHDA, CDR2 SQIVND (reference sequence). This chain's CDR3 is CASSIPSESPYEQYF. The CDR3 bases are TGTGCCAGTAGTATTCCCAGCGAGAGCCCCTACGAGCAGTACTTC.

This sequence joins TRBV19 and TRBJ1-1; D ambiguous. Germline loops: CDR1 LNHDA, CDR2 SQIVND (reference sequence). Deletions cut 1 base from V and 5 bases from J, with 14 bases between. The CDR3 has 15 residues. The CDR3 region is CASSIGGTAKTEAFF. CDR3 in DNA: TGTGCCAGTAGTATAGGAGGCACTGCGAAAACTGAAGCTTTCTTT.

The rearrangement uses TRBV4-1 and TRBJ1-1; 7 bases are shared with TRBD1. J gave up 3 bases and V 4 bases, and 17 bases lay outside the gene matches. The V gene's germline CDR1 is MGHRA and CDR2 YSYEKL. The CDR3 has 18 residues. CDR3 coding DNA: TGCGCCAGCAGCCTCGGATACAACAGGGGCCCTCAGGACACTGAAGCTTTCTTT. Protein product: CASSLGYNRGPQDTEAFF.

V gene TRBV25-1 combines with J gene TRBJ1-5, with D perhaps matching TRBD1 (6 bases). V lost 6 bases and J 0 bases, leaving 9 bases between the germline ends. The germline V gene has CDR1 MGHDK and CDR2 SYGVNS. The CDR3 totals 14 residues. The CDR3 coding sequence is TGTGCCAGCAGGGAGACAGGTAGCAATCAGCCCCAGCATTTT. Its translation is CASRETGSNQPQHF.

The chain carries TRBV11-2 and TRBJ1-6; 9 bases agree with TRBD1. V dropped 5 bases and J dropped 3; count of bases not matched to a gene: 8. From germline, CDR1 is SGHAT and CDR2 FQNNGV. CDR3 length: 17 residues. The CDR3: CASSKPGQGLYNSPLHF. CDR3 DNA sequence: TGTGCCAGCAGCAAACCGGGACAGGGCCTCTATAATTCACCCCTCCACTTT.

The chain is built from TRBV28 and TRBJ2-3, with 8 bases lining up with TRBD2. This CDR3 region has 14 residues. Unmatched junction bases numbered 5, after V lost 8 bases and J lost 1 base. The germline gives CDR1 MDHEN, CDR2 SYDVKM. In DNA form, the CDR3 reads TGTGCCAGCGGAACGGGAGGGCGCACAGATACGCAGTATTTT. Protein product: CASGTGGRTDTQYF.

The V call is TRBV2, the J call TRBJ2-2; 10 nucleotides align to TRBD1. The CDR3 loop spans 15 amino acids. V lost 6 bases and J lost 5; bases outside the gene matches: 6. Per germline, CDR1 SNHLY and CDR2 FYNNEI. The CDR3 reads CASSWDRGSTGELFF. CDR3 in DNA: TGTGCCAGCAGCTGGGACAGGGGTTCGACCGGGGAGCTGTTTTTT. The whole variable domain, remainder taken from reference TRBV2 and TRBJ2-2, is EPEVTQTPSHQVTQMGQEVILRCVPISNHLYFYWYRQILGQKVEFLVSFYNNEISEKSEIFDDQFSVERPDGSNFTLKIRSTKLEDSAMYFCASSWDRGSTGELFFGEGSRLTVL.

The chain has TRBV19 and TRBJ2-7; 9 positions match TRBD1. The trim removed 5 bases at V and 3 bases at J, leaving 11 bases unmatched. The V gene's germline CDR1 is LNHDA and CDR2 SQIVND (reference sequence). The CDR3 extends over 16 amino acids. The CDR3 DNA is TGTGCCAGTAGTGACGGAACCGGGACAGGGTACTACGAGCAGTACTTC. Protein: CASSDGTGTGYYEQYF.

The rearrangement links TRBV30 to TRBJ1-6, with 9 nucleotides matching TRBD1. V shed 8 bases, J shed 9 bases, and the junction held 8 bases outside the gene matches. This CDR3 is built from 13 residues. Germline V gene sequence: CDR1 GTSNPN, CDR2 SVGIG (reference sequence). CDR3 sequence: CAESGQGPSPLHF. Here the CDR3 DNA reads TGTGCCGAATCGGGACAGGGCCCTTCACCCCTCCACTTT.